This T cell receptor (beta chain) was recovered during a study of blood T cells in healthy people across ages. Study findings and constraints: A roughly linear age-dependent decrease characterized TCR beta diversity per million T cells.

Deletions cut 1 base from V and 6 bases from J, with 18 bases between. The CDR3 is 16 amino acids. Germline lookup yields CDR1 LNHDA and CDR2 SQIVND (reference sequence). Next came a second PCR, run for about 7 to 12 cycles, which used a sample-barcoded 5' primer along with a J-beta primer mix. The authors tagged each cDNA molecule using a template-switch adaptor with 12 random nucleotides. Each CDR3 protein is one row after TCRdb ran MiXCR on the 5' RACE reads. This table holds some 750,000 distinct CDR3 sequences, around a fifth found once. This clonotype has just a few counts. What it binds is not known.

Sequencing was performed on blood. This chain joins TRBV19 and TRBJ1-1, with unresolved D. This receptor was taken from a man aged 65-85 years in good health. The CDR3 DNA reads TGTGCCAGTAGTATAGTTGTTGGAGGAAAAGGCGCTGAAGCTTTCTTT. This translates into CASSIVVGGKGAEAFF.